One and the same sample provided the 14 T cell receptor beta chains below, sequenced in a study of regulatory T cells in long-lasting Graves disease. The time point: persistent/refractory GD, antithyroid drugs over 5 years with positive TRAb. PBMC-derived RNA was used for the TCR library. Relying on iRepertoire HTBI primers and Arm-PCR of CDR3 regions, the team built TCR beta libraries. MiXCR was run by TCRdb on the multiplex PCR reads, yielding one entry per CDR3 protein. The data show more than 350,000 distinct CDR3 sequences, 21% seen once. The source was peripheral blood mononuclear cells (PBMCs), collected when the disease was refractory, from a patient treated with antithyroid drugs. These receptors were obtained from a female donor with Graves disease.

This clonotype was picked up many times. The V call is TRBV7-3, the J call TRBJ2-7, with 10 bases fitting TRBD2. The CDR3 extends over 16 amino acids. Germline V gene sequence: CDR1 SGHTA, CDR2 FQGTGA. V shed 5 bases and J 4 bases; nucleotides not matched to a gene: 11. The CDR3 reads CASSLEGTSAAYEQYF. The CDR3 nucleotides are TGTGCCAGCAGCCTCGAGGGGACTAGCGCTGCTTACGAGCAGTACTTC.

Comments on this clonotype: A much larger clone differs from this one at a single base, so this may be a read error. The CDR3 DNA is TGCAGTGCCAACCGAGGGCTCGGTAATGAAAAACTGCTTTTT. The encoded protein is CSANRGLGNEKLLF. The chain couples TRBV20-1 to TRBJ1-4; D is uncertain. CDR1 is DFQATT and CDR2 is SNEGSKA in the germline V gene (reference sequence). This CDR3 spans 14 amino acids.

This clonotype was counted a few times. The chain links TRBV5-6 to TRBJ2-5; 7 positions agree with TRBD1. Germline CDR1 is SGHDT and CDR2 is YYEEEE. This CDR3 region has 13 residues. V lost 1 base, J lost 9 bases, and 6 bases stayed unmatched. Here the CDR3 reads CASSLSGTAAQYF. The CDR3 DNA follows: TGTGCCAGCAGCTTGTCCGGGACAGCGGCCCAGTACTTC. Full variable domain (missing parts from reference TRBV5-6 and TRBJ2-5): DAGVTQSPTHLIKTRGQQVTLRCSPKSGHDTVSWYQQALGQGPQFIFQYYEEEERQRGNFPDRFSGHQFPNYSSELNVNALLLGDSALYLCASSLSGTAAQYFGPGTRLLVL.

This clonotype has ten or more counts. The chain links TRBV28 to TRBJ2-7, with 8 bases lining up with TRBD1. V shed 10 bases, J shed 2 bases, and the junction held 16 bases outside the gene matches. The CDR3 spans 16 residues. Germline V CDR1 and CDR2: MDHEN, SYDVKM. CDR3 region: CATSTWQTGDPYEQYF. CDR3 in DNA: TGTGCCACCTCAACATGGCAGACAGGGGACCCCTACGAGCAGTACTTC.

The chain is built from TRBV7-3 and TRBJ2-6, with 9 bases identical to TRBD1. Germline V gene lookup returns CDR1 SGHTA and CDR2 FQGTGA. The V segment lost 5 bases and the J segment 2 bases; nucleotides outside the gene matches: 4. CDR3 length: 16 amino acids. DNA of the CDR3: TGTGCCAGCAGCCCCACAGGGGGCGCTGGGGCCAACGTCCTGACTTTC. Translating gives CASSPTGGAGANVLTF.

This clonotype was detected ten times or more. The chain couples TRBV10-3 to TRBJ2-7; D is perhaps TRBD1 or TRBD2 (5 bases each). V was shortened by 7 bases and J by 0 bases, with 19 bases between the two germline ends. Germline V lookup: CDR1 ENHRY, CDR2 SYGVKD. The CDR3 runs to 16 residues. The CDR3 protein is CAIKSDWDESSYEQYF. The DNA for the CDR3 is TGTGCCATCAAATCTGACTGGGACGAGAGCTCCTACGAGCAGTACTTC.

This clonotype was seen a few times. Possible read error: a much larger clone is one base away. The J gene is TRBJ1-2, the V gene TRBV12-3 or TRBV12-4, with a weak D call TRBD1 (6 bases). The CDR3 sequence is 13 residues long. Trimming took off 5 bases at V and 7 bases at J, with 14 bases between the two ends. The CDR3 DNA sequence: TGTGCCAGCAGTCCCCGGGACACTCGTGGCTACACCTTC. As protein: CASSPRDTRGYTF.

This chain uses TRBV3-1 with TRBJ2-3; D ambiguous. This CDR3 has 15 amino acids. CDR1 and CDR2 (germline): LGHDT, YNNKEL (reference sequence). The V end was cut by 3 bases, the J end by 1 base, with 11 bases between. The CDR3 reads CASSHSTSRTDTQYF. CDR3 DNA: TGTGCCAGCAGCCATTCGACATCCCGCACAGATACGCAGTATTTT.

This clonotype has at least ten counts. The V call is TRBV28, the J call TRBJ2-5; D may be TRBD2 (7 bases). Germline V gene data show CDR1 as MDHEN and CDR2 as SYDVKM. With 3 bases removed from V and 5 bases from J, the gap between germline ends came to 16 bases. The CDR3 covers 15 residues. CDR3 nucleotide sequence: TGTGCCAGCAGTTTTGCGGGGGCGCTTAGGGAGACCCAGTACTTC. This codes for CASSFAGALRETQYF.

Many counts were recorded for this clonotype. The gene calls are TRBV2 and TRBJ2-7, with D unresolved. V was shortened by 2 bases and J by 4 bases, with 15 bases between the two germline ends. The V gene's germline CDR1 is SNHLY and CDR2 FYNNEI. CDR3 size: 15 residues. The CDR3 bases are TGTGCCAGCAGTGAATCTGGACCCCGGGCTTACGAGCAGTACTTC. Protein sequence: CASSESGPRAYEQYF.

There are a few counts of this clonotype. This rearrangement joins TRBV6-5 to TRBJ2-3, with D perhaps matching TRBD2 (5 bases). Germline V gene lookup returns CDR1 MNHEY and CDR2 SVGAGI. The V gene lost 2 bases and the J gene lost 4 bases, with 10 bases spanning the gap. CDR3 size: 14 residues. The CDR3 DNA is TGTGCCAGCAGTTACGGAGCGGAGTCAGATACGCAGTATTTT. It yields the protein CASSYGAESDTQYF.

This sequence joins TRBV30 and TRBJ2-1, with D unresolved. Trimming pared 4 bases from V and 9 bases from J, leaving 10 bases between. The CDR3 runs 11 residues. Germline lookup yields CDR1 GTSNPN and CDR2 SVGIG (reference sequence). The CDR3 bases are TGTGCCTGGATTTCGGTGAGTGAGCAGTTCTTC. Translated: CAWISVSEQFF.

This clonotype was seen repeatedly, ten times or more. This chain links TRBV7-8 with TRBJ2-7; perhaps TRBD2 as D (5 bases). The CDR3 sequence is 13 residues long. Germline loops: CDR1 SGHVS, CDR2 FQNEAQ. Trimming removed 5 bases from V and 3 bases from J, with 11 bases in between. CDR3 sequence (DNA): TGTGCCAGCAGCCCCAGAGGGCACTACGAGCAGTACTTC. Translating gives CASSPRGHYEQYF.

The gene calls are TRBV6-4 and TRBJ2-7, with D perhaps TRBD1 (5 bases). CDR1 and CDR2 from the germline V gene are MRHNA and SNTAGT. The CDR3 extends over 13 amino acids. Trimming stripped 4 bases from V and 4 bases from J, with 11 bases between. CDR3 nucleotide sequence: TGTGCCAGCAGTGTCGCCAGGGTGTACGAGCAGTACTTC. Translating it yields CASSVARVYEQYF.